What follows describes a single TCR beta chain. Its antigen is currently unknown. A much larger clone is a single base away; this may be a read error. Germline V CDR1 and CDR2: WNHNN, SYGVQD (reference sequence). CDR3 length equals 15 residues. Germline DNA was also extracted, and blood RNA derived from unsorted whole blood. Starting from 500 ng of total RNA, TCR beta cDNA was produced with a primer in the constant region. ARM-PCR was slightly modified, and three nested multiplex PCR rounds with it gave rise to the TCR beta libraries. TRBV1-TRBV30 forward primers paired with a C-beta reverse primer drove the first two PCR rounds, about 9 cycles each. Each CDR3 protein is one row after TCRdb ran MiXCR on the multiplex PCR reads. The sample comprises about 200,000 distinct CDR3 sequences, less than 65% of which are singletons, and roughly 7% rests with the top ten. This record comes from a study of tumor-infiltrating lymphocytes in primary liver carcinoma. Study-level background: By surgical resection, the patients were treated for their primary liver carcinoma.

Regarding the study as a whole: Whereas tumor region pairs overlapped more, tumor-adjacent and tumor-blood pairs overlapped less.

The TCR was taken from a woman aged 55-70 years with primary liver carcinoma and hepatitis B virus infection. The sample consisted of peripheral blood. The chain recombines TRBV10-1 with TRBJ2-7; D remains unclear. This chain's CDR3 is CARSASQRRGYEQYF. The CDR3 DNA is TGCGCCAGAAGTGCGTCTCAGAGAAGAGGCTACGAGCAGTACTTC.